Reported below is one T cell receptor beta chain. The PCR had 60 Vbeta and 13 Jbeta primers. Clones were sequenced by immunoSEQ multiplex PCR, and TCRdb holds only the in-frame ones, with some missing. This sample has roughly 220,000 clones, with more than 60% found just once. This entry comes from a study of cytomegalovirus exposure and HLA in healthy donors. This TCR was recovered from a man between 50 and 59 years old in good health and CMV-seronegative. Sequenced input: PBMCs.

CDR3: CASSRSGTGDEKLFF. The CDR3 nucleotides read TGCGCCAGCAGCCGTTCCGGGACAGGGGACGAAAAACTGTTTTTT. The rearrangement links TRBV5-1 to TRBJ1-4; 10 nucleotides agree with TRBD1. The CDR3 consists of 15 residues. Unmatched junction bases numbered 8, after V lost 4 bases and J lost 8 bases. From germline, CDR1 is SGHRS and CDR2 YFSETQ.